The following is a T cell receptor beta chain sequence with its context. This clone's antigen is unknown. Base quality data are lacking; no much larger clone is found one base away. The data are from a study of Ad26.COV2.S vaccination and SARS-CoV-2 variants (dated by TCRdb to the early 2020s). For the study in its entirety: Vaccine-arm donors were drawn from COV1001, a multicentre, randomized, double-blind, placebo-controlled phase I-IIa trial of Ad26.COV2.S in healthy adults. Ad26.COV2.S was given intramuscularly at 5x10^10 or 1x10^11 viral particles, as a single shot or as two shots 56 days apart. Blinding of investigators to trial group allocation was maintained during experiments and outcome assessment. The TCR-sequenced set comprised about 30 samples: some 19 Ad26.COV2.S vaccine recipients, 5 placebo recipients and 8 SARS-CoV-2 convalescent individuals. Sequencing of the TCRbeta repertoire served to evaluate the specificity and breadth of SARS-CoV-2-reactive T cell receptors following Ad26.COV2.S vaccination. Participants in the trial were split at random into five groups of five each, receiving low-dose or high-dose Ad26.COV2.S once or twice, or else placebo on both occasions.

Broader findings and caveats from the paper: Compared with placebo recipients, Ad26.COV2.S recipients showed higher spike-specific TCR breadth (P = 0.0014). After vaccination, substantial breadth of spike-specific CD8+ and CD4+ T cell responses was reported. The study lacked the statistical power to compare responses across vaccine doses or regimens. According to the authors, total T cell responses may have been underestimated by the TCR breadth and depth analyses. Non-spike TCR breadth was comparable between vaccine and placebo recipients, consistent with the vaccine containing only spike.

The treatment or condition label on this specimen signifies: about 20 received Ad26.COV2.S at low or high dose, single or two shots; roughly five received placebo; per-sample allocation not given. For vaccine and placebo recipients, repertoires were sequenced using samples collected on day 63 after the first injection. Between 29 July and 7 August 2020, Cohort 1b enrolled about two dozen adults aged 18-55 years at one site in Boston, USA. Ad26.COV2.S was a replication-incompetent adenovirus type 26 vector expressing a prefusion-stabilized SARS-CoV-2 spike protein from the original Wuhan strain. V is clipped by 8 bases and J by 3 bases, and the sequence between their germline boundaries is 10 bases long. The CDR3 measures 12 amino acids from cysteine to phenylalanine. The DNA shown is the 36-base CDR3, in frame from base 1. From the germline V gene, CDR1 is KGHSH and CDR2 is LQKENI. The immunoSEQ Assay was used to sequence TCRbeta CDR3 regions. After extraction, genomic DNA underwent amplification by bias-controlled multiplex PCR, followed by high-throughput sequencing. Regarding the original processing steps: Collapsing and filtering of sequences were performed to quantify the absolute abundance of each unique TCRbeta CDR3 region. T cell fraction was estimated by normalization of TCRbeta template counts to usable DNA, with usable DNA being measured through amplification of reference genes present in all nucleated cells. Repertoire TCRs were annotated as SARS-CoV-2-specific when V gene, CDR3 amino acid sequence and J gene were exactly matched to a known reactive TCR set. MIRA supplied the reference SARS-CoV-2 TCR set, which was filtered for enrichment in COVID-19-positive ImmuneCODE repertoires so that public or cross-reactive TCRs were removed. Using the MIRA antigens, annotated TCRs were further analysed by specific ORF or by position within an ORF. Breadth was defined as the number of annotated unique rearrangements divided by the total number of unique productive rearrangements, and depth was defined as the summed frequency of the annotated unique rearrangements. Two-sided Wilcoxon rank-sum tests were applied when comparing TCR breadth between groups. TCRdb took over this immuneACCESS table, retaining in-frame rearrangements with V and J assigned. Such tables are incomplete; in checked studies, under half of the missing clones stem from an unresolved V gene, and the remainder is unexplained. D and trimming come from the DNA, and the V and J calls and clone size come from that table. The sample yields 400,000 to 450,000 clones; around nine tenths were counted once. The ten largest clones capture 10% to 15% of the sample.

The sample in question was peripheral blood, obtained in a trial of Ad26.COV2.S vaccine versus placebo. The rearrangement joined TRBV18 to TRBJ2-5; a weak D assignment points to TRBD2 (5 bases agree). The receptor was isolated from a person between 18 and 65 years old who received the Ad26.COV2.S COVID-19 vaccine or a placebo. This receptor has the CDR3 CASTGKKETQYF. The nucleotides are TGTGCCAGCACCGGGAAAAAAGAGACCCAGTACTTC. Reference TRBV18 and TRBJ2-5 genes cover what lies past the CDR3, so the full variable domain is NAGVMQNPRHLVRRRGQEARLRCSPMKGHSHVYWYRQLPEEGLKFMVYLQKENIIDESGMPKERFSAEFPKEGPSILRIQQVVRGDSAAYFCASTGKKETQYFGPGTRLLVL.